Below, 31 T cell receptor beta chains from the same sample are listed, as sequenced in a study of T cell repertoires in cytomegalovirus infection. Each CDR3 protein is one row after TCRdb ran MiXCR on the reads. The sample gives approximately 700,000 distinct CDR3 sequences, 35% of which show up once; about 2.8% is in the top ten. Source material: PBMCs. The receptors were sampled from a human donor in good health (CMV status not recorded). Some clones in this sample may be carry-over from other donors' samples.

This clonotype was recorded many times. The chain employs TRBV2 and TRBJ2-1, with D unclear. The germline CDR1 and CDR2 sequences are SNHLY and FYNNEI. The CDR3 has 12 amino acids. V shed 6 bases and J shed 9 bases, with 12 bases lying between them. CDR3 coding DNA: TGTGCCAGCAGCCGAGACGGCATTGAGCAGTTCTTC. It codes for CASSRDGIEQFF.

This clonotype was observed a few times. Germline and junction disagree at one end, which may indicate a read error. V gene TRBV7-9 combines with J gene TRBJ1-5, with D perhaps matching TRBD1 (5 bases). This CDR3 spans 14 amino acids. The germline V gene has CDR1 SEHNR and CDR2 FQNEAQ (reference sequence). CDR3 sequence: CASSFERGNEPQHF. The CDR3 bases are TGTGCCAGCAGCTTTGAGCGGGGCAATGAGCCCCAGCATTTT.

Turning to this clonotype: This may come from a read error, since a much larger clone is one base off. V usage is TRBV28 and J usage is TRBJ2-3; possible D gene TRBD2, 6 bases. In germline, CDR1 is MDHEN, CDR2 SYDVKM. V gave up 7 bases and J gave up 4 bases, with 21 bases separating them. The CDR3 sequence is 16 residues long. In nucleotides, the CDR3 is TGTGCCAGCACCACTAACCCGGACTATAGCTCAGATACGCAGTATTTT. It encodes CASTTNPDYSSDTQYF.

This clonotype was seen a handful of times. The V gene is TRBV28, the J gene TRBJ2-7; D is possibly TRBD1 or TRBD2 (7 bases each). Germline assignment: CDR1 MDHEN and CDR2 SYDVKM. The CDR3 runs 17 residues. Between the trimmed V and J ends, which lost 3 bases and 2 bases, there was a span of 20 bases. In DNA form, the CDR3 reads TGTGCCAGCAGTTTGGGGGGGTTGGGCAGGGGGACCTACGAGCAGTACTTC. Translation: CASSLGGLGRGTYEQYF.

This clonotype turned up a few times. The rearrangement uses TRBV6-1 and TRBJ2-2; 13 bases match TRBD2. The CDR3 spans 17 residues. V lost 7 bases, J lost 6 bases, and 11 bases stayed unmatched. Per germline, CDR1 MNHNS and CDR2 SASEGT. CDR3 residues: CASTRTSGSSFAGELFF. CDR3 nucleotides: TGTGCCAGCACTAGGACTAGCGGGAGTTCGTTCGCCGGGGAGCTGTTTTTT.

This chain joins TRBV6-6 and TRBJ2-1; D may correspond to TRBD1 or TRBD2 (5 bases each). This CDR3 contains 15 residues. The V gene's germline CDR1 is MNHNY and CDR2 SVGAGI (reference sequence). V dropped 8 bases and J dropped 4 bases, with 18 bases sitting between them. The CDR3 spells CASAREGSPYNEQFF. The CDR3 DNA follows: TGTGCCAGCGCCCGTGAGGGGAGTCCGTACAATGAGCAGTTCTTC.

This clonotype was seen just once. Given a much more abundant clone one base away, this may be a read error. The genes are TRBV7-8 and TRBJ1-5, with 7 nucleotides matching TRBD1. CDR1 is SGHVS and CDR2 is FQNEAQ in the germline V gene. The CDR3 loop spans 16 amino acids. V lost 1 base and J lost 6; bases outside the gene matches: 9. The CDR3 nucleotides are TGTGCCAGCAGCTTAGAACTCCGACAGGGTGGTCAGCCCCAGCATTTT. This gives the protein CASSLELRQGGQPQHF.

This chain connects TRBV6-8 to TRBJ2-7; 7 nucleotides line up with TRBD1. The CDR3 sequence is 14 residues long. Germline lookup yields CDR1 MNHGY and CDR2 SAAAGT. J was trimmed by 3 bases and V by 6 bases; bases with no gene match: 8. The CDR3 bases are TGTGCCAGCAGCCAGACAGGGACAATCTACGAGCAGTACTTC. Translated, it gives CASSQTGTIYEQYF.

The rearrangement joins TRBV12-3 or TRBV12-4 to TRBJ2-4, with a weak D call TRBD1 (6 bases). The CDR3 has 14 amino acids. The germline V and J ends were trimmed by 3 bases and 5 bases, with 11 bases remaining between them. The CDR3 nucleotides are TGTGCCAGCAGTTTCAGGGGTCTGCAAAACATTCAGTACTTC. It codes for CASSFRGLQNIQYF.

The sample holds a few counts of this clonotype. The chain is built from TRBV4-2 and TRBJ2-1; TRBD1 matches at 9 bases. V gave up 1 base and J gave up 1 base; unmatched junction bases: 2. Germline loops: CDR1 LGHNA, CDR2 YNFKEQ. The CDR3 loop spans 16 amino acids. CDR3 sequence: CASSQGGQGSYNEQFF. CDR3 nucleotides: TGTGCCAGCAGCCAAGGTGGACAGGGGTCCTACAATGAGCAGTTCTTC.

This clonotype was observed a few times. This chain joins TRBV11-2 and TRBJ2-2; possible D gene TRBD1, 5 bases. This CDR3 contains 15 residues. CDR1 and CDR2 from the germline V gene are SGHAT and FQNNGV. Trimming shortened V by 5 bases and J by 1 base, and 11 bases separated the two germline ends. CDR3 bases: TGTGCCAGCAGCACTGGACACCGGAACACCGGGGAGCTGTTTTTT. This translates into CASSTGHRNTGELFF.

This clonotype appeared a few times. This chain connects TRBV6-1 to TRBJ1-2, with 7 bases that match TRBD1. Trimming took 6 bases from V and 1 from J; bases not matched to a gene: 11. Germline V gene data show CDR1 as MNHNS and CDR2 as SASEGT. This CDR3 region has 16 residues. DNA of the CDR3: TGTGCCAGCAGCTTCACGACAGGGCACAATAACTATGGCTACACCTTC. Translated: CASSFTTGHNNYGYTF.

To note about this clonotype: One end of the junction fails to match germline, which may point to a read error. The CDR3 DNA reads TGTGCCAGAAGTCTACGGGACGGTGGTTCCGATACGAAGTATTTT. It specifies CARSLRDGGSDTKYF. The chain employs TRBV6-5 and TRBJ2-3, with D possibly being TRBD1 or TRBD2 (5 bases each). The CDR3 contains 15 residues. Germline V gene lookup returns CDR1 MNHEY and CDR2 SVGAGI.

The chain is built from TRBV6-1 and TRBJ2-3; no clear D. This CDR3 is 16 amino acids long. Germline V gene lookup returns CDR1 MNHNS and CDR2 SASEGT. V gave up 4 bases and J gave up 0 bases, with 14 bases separating them. The DNA of the CDR3 is TGTGCCAGCAGTGGACGGAGTTGGGCTAGCACAGATACGCAGTATTTT. Translating it yields CASSGRSWASTDTQYF.

This clonotype turned up a few times. The V call is TRBV12-3 or TRBV12-4, the J call TRBJ1-2; D possibly corresponds to TRBD1 (6 bases). The germline V and J ends were trimmed by 2 bases and 4 bases, with 11 bases remaining between them. The CDR3 contains 14 residues. In DNA, the CDR3 is TGTGCCAGCAGTTTAAGCAGGGGAGGCTATGGCTACACCTTC. As protein: CASSLSRGGYGYTF.

The chain links TRBV2 to TRBJ2-1, with D unclear. CDR3 length equals 16 residues. The V and J ends lost 7 bases and 2 bases respectively, with 18 bases between them. Germline values: CDR1 SNHLY, CDR2 FYNNEI. CDR3 nucleotide sequence: TGTGCCAGCAACCTAAAAGCTGGTGAAACCTACAATGAGCAGTTCTTC. This sequence encodes CASNLKAGETYNEQFF.

This clonotype was found many times. V is TRBV7-6 and J is TRBJ2-5; D gene unclear. Trimming pared 5 bases from V and 5 bases from J, leaving 9 bases between. The CDR3 loop spans 12 amino acids. The V gene's germline CDR1 is SGHVS and CDR2 FNYEAQ. DNA for the CDR3: TGTGCCAGCAGCCGAGCCCTGGAGACCCAGTACTTC. Its protein is CASSRALETQYF.

This clonotype was recorded only once. The CDR3 sequence: CASSSDRTHTQYF. CDR3 sequence (DNA): TGTGCCAGCAGCTCCGACAGGACGCATACGCAGTATTTT. The rearrangement links TRBV6-5 to TRBJ2-3; perhaps TRBD1 as D (6 bases). V was shortened by 6 bases and J by 7 bases, with 14 bases between the two germline ends. The CDR3 runs to 13 residues. Per the germline V gene, CDR1 is MNHEY and CDR2 is SVGAGI.

This clonotype was observed many times. V is TRBV7-2 and J is TRBJ1-2; possibly TRBD1 for D (5 bases). The CDR3 has 14 residues. The germline V gene has CDR1 SGHTA and CDR2 FQGNSA. The V and J ends lost 5 bases and 2 bases respectively, with 12 bases between them. The CDR3 reads CASSPKRGNYGYTF. As DNA, the CDR3 is TGTGCCAGCAGCCCCAAGAGGGGAAACTATGGCTACACCTTC.

This clonotype was recorded a few times. This chain uses TRBV10-3 with TRBJ1-1; D unclear. Germline V lookup: CDR1 ENHRY, CDR2 SYGVKD. This CDR3 is built from 13 residues. Between the trimmed V and J ends, which lost 0 bases and 1 base, there was a span of 3 bases. The CDR3 nucleotides read TGTGCCATCAGTGAGTCCACGAACACTGAAGCTTTCTTT. It translates to CAISESTNTEAFF.

This clonotype was recorded a few times. V is TRBV7-8 and J is TRBJ1-5; D unclear. Germline V CDR1 and CDR2: SGHVS, FQNEAQ. The CDR3 contains 15 residues. Trimming shortened V by 0 bases and J by 7 bases, and 13 bases separated the two germline ends. CDR3 bases: TGTGCCAGCAGCTTAGCTGTCGGGTTATGGCAGCCCCAGCATTTT. This codes for CASSLAVGLWQPQHF.

This clonotype was seen many times. One junction end does not reproduce the germline sequence, and a read error may be involved. The chain links TRBV7-7 to TRBJ2-1; 10 bases are a match to TRBD2. The CDR3 runs 13 residues. Germline loops: CDR1 SSHAT, CDR2 FNYEAQ (reference sequence). Here the CDR3 reads CASSSLAGNEQFF. The CDR3 DNA follows: TGTGCTAGCAGCTCACTAGCGGGGAATGAGCAGTTCTTC.

The chain has TRBV6-2 or TRBV6-3 and TRBJ1-2; possible D gene TRBD1, 5 bases. The CDR3 extends over 15 amino acids. Germline CDR1 MNHEY, CDR2 SVGEGT. V lost 6 bases, J lost 4 bases, and 18 bases lay in between. The CDR3 DNA reads as TGTGCCAGCAGAGCCGGGACGGTACAGACCTATGGCTACACCTTC. This gives the protein CASRAGTVQTYGYTF.

On this clonotype itself: This may arise from a read error, as a much more abundant clone is one base away. This sequence joins TRBV24-1 and TRBJ1-1; D gene unclear. Germline V gives CDR1 KGHDR, CDR2 SFDVKD. This CDR3 has 13 residues. V dropped 2 bases and J dropped 6 bases, with 9 bases sitting between them. The CDR3 here is CATSDSNRPEAFF. In nucleotides, the CDR3 is TGTGCCACCAGTGATTCCAATCGACCTGAAGCTTTCTTT.

The chain links TRBV12-3 or TRBV12-4 to TRBJ2-3; no clear D gene. There are 13 residues in the CDR3. Trimming pared 5 bases from V and 2 bases from J, leaving 8 bases between. This CDR3 is CASSQQFTDTQYF. The CDR3 nucleotides read TGTGCCAGCAGTCAACAGTTCACAGATACGCAGTATTTT.

V is TRBV6-6 and J is TRBJ2-2, with unresolved D. V shed 7 bases and J shed 6 bases, with 6 bases lying between them. The CDR3 contains 11 residues. Germline V lookup: CDR1 MNHNY, CDR2 SVGAGI (reference sequence). Written as DNA, the CDR3 is TGTGCCAGCAAAATTGCCGGGGAGCTGTTTTTT. Amino acid sequence: CASKIAGELFF.

The chain recombines TRBV11-1 with TRBJ2-7; possible D gene TRBD1, 7 bases. Trimming left V 4 bases short and J 11 bases short, with 18 bases between. Per the germline V gene, CDR1 is SGHAT and CDR2 is FQDESV (reference sequence). The CDR3 covers 13 residues. The CDR3 DNA reads as TGTGCCAGCAGCTACTGGGGCAGGGGGGAGAAGTACTTC. This codes for CASSYWGRGEKYF.

This chain links TRBV5-1 with TRBJ1-5; D unresolved. From germline, CDR1 is SGHRS and CDR2 YFSETQ. Trimming cost V 0 bases and J 7 bases, with 14 bases left between them. CDR3 length equals 15 residues. The CDR3 is CASSLAKRVHQPQHF. The CDR3 DNA follows: TGCGCCAGCAGCTTGGCGAAGAGGGTCCACCAGCCCCAGCATTTT. The full variable domain, its missing parts supplied by reference TRBV5-1 and TRBJ1-5, is KAGVTQTPRYLIKTRGQQVTLSCSPISGHRSVSWYQQTPGQGLQFLFEYFSETQRNKGNFPGRFSGRQFSNSRSEMNVSTLELGDSALYLCASSLAKRVHQPQHFGDGTRLSIL.

The chain carries TRBV28 and TRBJ2-3; tentative D call: TRBD2 (6 bases). Germline V gene sequence: CDR1 MDHEN, CDR2 SYDVKM. CDR3 size: 13 residues. V lost 5 bases and J 5 bases, leaving 11 bases between the germline ends. The DNA of the CDR3 is TGTGCCAGCAGTCTCCGACTAGTAGATACGCAGTATTTT. Its translation is CASSLRLVDTQYF.

This clonotype has just a few counts. The rearrangement joins TRBV7-9 to TRBJ2-3; 7 positions agree with TRBD2. Germline values: CDR1 SEHNR, CDR2 FQNEAQ (reference sequence). V shed 6 bases and J 0 bases; nucleotides not matched to a gene: 12. The CDR3 runs to 17 residues. CDR3 sequence reads: CASRFRRGGGSTDTQYF. DNA of the CDR3: TGTGCCAGCAGATTCCGGAGGGGCGGGGGTAGCACAGATACGCAGTATTTT.

The rearrangement uses TRBV3-1 and TRBJ2-7; 10 bases match TRBD2. Germline CDR1 reads LGHDT; CDR2 reads YNNKEL (reference sequence). Unmatched junction bases numbered 5, after V lost 0 bases and J lost 6 bases. CDR3 size: 15 residues. The CDR3 loop is CASSQEWASGGEQYF. The DNA of the CDR3 is TGTGCCAGCAGCCAAGAATGGGCTAGCGGGGGCGAGCAGTACTTC.